The present TCR beta chain was sequenced within a study of T cell responses to AZD1222 COVID-19 vaccine. Study results and limitations: Spike as a whole was targeted by vaccine-associated CD4 TCRs, dominant at 160-218 and 743-854.

Concerning this clone itself: What it binds is unknown. Other DNA sequences in the sample encode the same CDR3.

TCRdb's copy holds only in-frame clones and misses some; the assay was immunoSEQ multiplex PCR. The table shows around 160,000 clones, with approximately 90% occurring only once. CDR3 length: 14 residues. The germline CDR1 and CDR2 sequences are SGHRS and YFSETQ. V was trimmed by 5 bases and J by 0 bases, leaving 9 bases between them. The sequence came from an adult who received the AZD1222 COVID-19 vaccine. The V and J genes are TRBV5-1 and TRBJ1-3; D gene uncertain. The sequencing here drew on peripheral blood, taken 28 days after the second AZD1222 dose. CDR3 residues: CASSLGNSGNTIYF. The CDR3 coding sequence is TGCGCCAGCAGTCTCGGGAACTCTGGAAACACCATATATTTT.